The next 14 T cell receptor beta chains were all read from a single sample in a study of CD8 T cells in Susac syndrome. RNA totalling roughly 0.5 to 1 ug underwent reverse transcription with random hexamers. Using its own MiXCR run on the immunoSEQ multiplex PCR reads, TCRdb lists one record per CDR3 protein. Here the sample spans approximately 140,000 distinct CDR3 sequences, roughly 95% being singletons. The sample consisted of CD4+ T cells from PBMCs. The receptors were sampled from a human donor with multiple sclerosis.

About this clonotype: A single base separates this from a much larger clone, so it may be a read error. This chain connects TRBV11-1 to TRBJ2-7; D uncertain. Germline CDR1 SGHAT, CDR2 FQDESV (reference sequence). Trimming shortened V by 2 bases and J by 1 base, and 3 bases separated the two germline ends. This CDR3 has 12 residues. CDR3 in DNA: TGTGCCAGCAGCTTAAGGTCCTACGAGCAGTACTTC. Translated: CASSLRSYEQYF.

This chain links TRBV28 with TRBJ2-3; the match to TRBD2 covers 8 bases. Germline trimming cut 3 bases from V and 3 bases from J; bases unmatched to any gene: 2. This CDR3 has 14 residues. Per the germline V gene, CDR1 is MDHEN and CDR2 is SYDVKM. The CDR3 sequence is CASSFSGITDTQYF. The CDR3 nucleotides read TGTGCCAGCAGTTTTAGCGGGATTACAGATACGCAGTATTTT.

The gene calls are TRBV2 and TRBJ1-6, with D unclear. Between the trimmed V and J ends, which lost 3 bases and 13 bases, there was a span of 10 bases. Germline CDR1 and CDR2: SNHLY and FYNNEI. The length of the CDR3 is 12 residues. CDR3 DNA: TGTGCCAGCAGTGAGGGAGCAACCCCCCTCCACTTT. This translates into CASSEGATPLHF.

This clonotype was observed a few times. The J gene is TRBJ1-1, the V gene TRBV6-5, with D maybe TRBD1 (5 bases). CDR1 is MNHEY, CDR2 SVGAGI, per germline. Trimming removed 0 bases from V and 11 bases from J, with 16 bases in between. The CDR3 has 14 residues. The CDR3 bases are TGTGCCAGCAGTTACTCCGGGACCGGACGAACGGCTTTCTTT. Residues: CASSYSGTGRTAFF.

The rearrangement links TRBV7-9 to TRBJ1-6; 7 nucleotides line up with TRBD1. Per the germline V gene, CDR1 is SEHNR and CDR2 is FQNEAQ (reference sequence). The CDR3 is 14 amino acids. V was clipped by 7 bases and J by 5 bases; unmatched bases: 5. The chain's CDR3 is CASNDREDNSPLHF. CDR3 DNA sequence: TGTGCCAGCAACGACAGGGAGGATAATTCACCCCTCCACTTT.

The chain's CDR3 is CSAPHNSGKQTQYF. CDR3 DNA sequence: TGCAGTGCTCCCCATAATAGCGGGAAACAGACCCAGTACTTC. The genes are TRBV20-1 and TRBJ2-5; 8 positions match TRBD2. The CDR3 loop spans 14 amino acids. Losses at the gene ends were 5 bases for V and 6 bases for J; bases not matched to a gene: 11. Germline CDR1 and CDR2: DFQATT and SNEGSKA (reference sequence).

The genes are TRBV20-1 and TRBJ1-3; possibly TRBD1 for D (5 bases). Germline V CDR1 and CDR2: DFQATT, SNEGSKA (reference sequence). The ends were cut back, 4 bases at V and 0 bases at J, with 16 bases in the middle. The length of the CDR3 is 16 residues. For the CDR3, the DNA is TGCAGTGCTATTTGGGACGGCTCGAGCTCTGGAAACACCATATATTTT. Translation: CSAIWDGSSSGNTIYF.

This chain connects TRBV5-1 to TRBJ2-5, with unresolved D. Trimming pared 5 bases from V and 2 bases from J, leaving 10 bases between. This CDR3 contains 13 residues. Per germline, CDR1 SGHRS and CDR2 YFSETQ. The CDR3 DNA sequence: TGCGCCAGCAGGCCCAACTTGCAAGAGACCCAGTACTTC. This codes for CASRPNLQETQYF.

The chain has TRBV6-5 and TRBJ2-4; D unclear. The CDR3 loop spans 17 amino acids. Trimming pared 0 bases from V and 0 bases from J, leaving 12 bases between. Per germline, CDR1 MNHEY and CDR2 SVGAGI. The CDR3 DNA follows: TGTGCCAGCAGTTACTCCAAGCTTGAACTAGCCAAAAACATTCAGTACTTC. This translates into CASSYSKLELAKNIQYF.

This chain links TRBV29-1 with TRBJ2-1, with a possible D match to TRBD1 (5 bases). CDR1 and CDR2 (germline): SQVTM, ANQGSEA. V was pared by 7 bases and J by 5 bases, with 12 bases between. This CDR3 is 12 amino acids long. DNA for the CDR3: TGCAGCGCTTTAAAAGGGGACAATGAGCAGTTCTTC. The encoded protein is CSALKGDNEQFF.

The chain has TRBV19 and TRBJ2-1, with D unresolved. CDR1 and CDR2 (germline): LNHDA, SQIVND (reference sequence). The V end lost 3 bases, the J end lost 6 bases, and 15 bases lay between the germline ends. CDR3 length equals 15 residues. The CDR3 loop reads CASSIWTNSGNEQFF. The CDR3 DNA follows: TGTGCCAGTAGTATTTGGACCAACTCCGGCAATGAGCAGTTCTTC.

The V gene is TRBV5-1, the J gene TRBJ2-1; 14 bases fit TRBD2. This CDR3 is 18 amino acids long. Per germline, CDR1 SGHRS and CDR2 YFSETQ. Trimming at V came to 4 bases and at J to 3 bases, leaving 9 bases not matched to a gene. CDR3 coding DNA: TGCGCCAGCAGCCCGGGACTAGCGGGGGACCGGGGCTACAATGAGCAGTTCTTC. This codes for CASSPGLAGDRGYNEQFF.

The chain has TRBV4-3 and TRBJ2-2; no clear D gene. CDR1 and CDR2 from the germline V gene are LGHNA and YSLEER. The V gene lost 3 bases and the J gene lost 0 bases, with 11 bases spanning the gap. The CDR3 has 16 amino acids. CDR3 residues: CASSQAHITNTGELFF. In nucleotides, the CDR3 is TGCGCCAGCAGCCAGGCACACATTACGAACACCGGGGAGCTGTTTTTT.

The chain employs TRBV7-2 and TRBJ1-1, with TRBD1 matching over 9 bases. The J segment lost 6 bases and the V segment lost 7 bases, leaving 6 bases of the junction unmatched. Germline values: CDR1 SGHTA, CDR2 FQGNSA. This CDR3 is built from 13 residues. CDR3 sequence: CASNFRQGAEAFF. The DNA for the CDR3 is TGTGCCAGCAATTTCCGACAGGGGGCTGAAGCTTTCTTT.